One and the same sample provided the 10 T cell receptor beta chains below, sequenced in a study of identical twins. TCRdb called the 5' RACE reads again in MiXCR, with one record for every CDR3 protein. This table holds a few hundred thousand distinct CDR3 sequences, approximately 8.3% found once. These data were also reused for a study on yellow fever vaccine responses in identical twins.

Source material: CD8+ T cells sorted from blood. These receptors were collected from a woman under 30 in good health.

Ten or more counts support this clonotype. Here the CDR3 reads CASSQITSASYNEQFF. As DNA, the CDR3 is TGTGCCAGCAGCCAGATTACGAGCGCCTCCTACAATGAGCAGTTCTTC. The chain uses TRBV14 and TRBJ2-1; D unresolved. V lost 3 bases and J lost 0, with 12 bases in between. Looked up from germline, CDR1 is SGHDN and CDR2 is FVKESK. The CDR3 loop spans 16 amino acids.

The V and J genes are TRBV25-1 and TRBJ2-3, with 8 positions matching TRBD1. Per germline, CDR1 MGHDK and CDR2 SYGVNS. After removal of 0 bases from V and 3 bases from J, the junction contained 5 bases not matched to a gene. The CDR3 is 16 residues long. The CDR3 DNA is TGTGCCAGCAGTGAATATCCAGGGGGCTTAACAGATACGCAGTATTTT. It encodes CASSEYPGGLTDTQYF.

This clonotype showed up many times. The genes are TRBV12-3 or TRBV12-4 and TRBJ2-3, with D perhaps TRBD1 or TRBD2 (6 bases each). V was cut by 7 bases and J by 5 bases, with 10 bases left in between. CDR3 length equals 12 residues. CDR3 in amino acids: CASKGGRDTQYF. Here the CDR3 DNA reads TGTGCCAGCAAAGGGGGGCGAGATACGCAGTATTTT.

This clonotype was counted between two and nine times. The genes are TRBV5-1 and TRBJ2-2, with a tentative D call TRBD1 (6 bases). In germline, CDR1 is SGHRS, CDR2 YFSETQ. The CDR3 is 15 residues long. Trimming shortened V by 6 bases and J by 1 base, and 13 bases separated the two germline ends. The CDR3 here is CASTPRTENTGELFF. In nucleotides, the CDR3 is TGCGCCAGCACCCCCCGGACAGAGAACACCGGGGAGCTGTTTTTT.

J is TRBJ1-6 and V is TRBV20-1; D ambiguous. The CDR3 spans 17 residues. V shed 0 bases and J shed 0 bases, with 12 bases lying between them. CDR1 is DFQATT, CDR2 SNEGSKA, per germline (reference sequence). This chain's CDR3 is CSARDLSISSYNSPLHF. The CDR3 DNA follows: TGCAGTGCTAGAGATCTCAGCATAAGCTCCTATAATTCACCCCTCCACTTT.

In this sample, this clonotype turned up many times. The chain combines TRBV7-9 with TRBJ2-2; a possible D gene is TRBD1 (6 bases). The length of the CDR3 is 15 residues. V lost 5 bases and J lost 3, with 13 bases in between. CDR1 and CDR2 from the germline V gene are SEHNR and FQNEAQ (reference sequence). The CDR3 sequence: CASSPKGVHTGELFF. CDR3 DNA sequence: TGTGCCAGCAGCCCTAAGGGGGTTCACACCGGGGAGCTGTTTTTT.

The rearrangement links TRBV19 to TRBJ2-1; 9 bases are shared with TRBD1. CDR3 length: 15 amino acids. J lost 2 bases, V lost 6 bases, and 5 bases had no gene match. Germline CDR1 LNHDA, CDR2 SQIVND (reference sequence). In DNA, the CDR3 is TGTGCCAGTAGAGCCGGGACAGGGCCCTACAATGAGCAGTTCTTC. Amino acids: CASRAGTGPYNEQFF.

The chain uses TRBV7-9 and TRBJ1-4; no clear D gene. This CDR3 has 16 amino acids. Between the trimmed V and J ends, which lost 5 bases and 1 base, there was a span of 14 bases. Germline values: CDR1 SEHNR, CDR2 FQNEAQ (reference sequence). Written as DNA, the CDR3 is TGTGCCAGCAGCCCCGGTACCTTGCAAACTAATGAAAAACTGTTTTTT. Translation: CASSPGTLQTNEKLFF.

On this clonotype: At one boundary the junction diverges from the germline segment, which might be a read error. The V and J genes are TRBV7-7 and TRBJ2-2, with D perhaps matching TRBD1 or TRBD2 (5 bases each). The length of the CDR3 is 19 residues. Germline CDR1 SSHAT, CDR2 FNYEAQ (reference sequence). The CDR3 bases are TGTGCTAGCAGCTTAGGGGAGAACACAGGACCCCTGAACACCGGGGAGCTGTTTTTT. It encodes CASSLGENTGPLNTGELFF.

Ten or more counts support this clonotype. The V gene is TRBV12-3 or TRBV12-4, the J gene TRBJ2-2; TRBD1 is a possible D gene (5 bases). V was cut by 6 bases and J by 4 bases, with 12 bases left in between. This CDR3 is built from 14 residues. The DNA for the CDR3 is TGTGCCAGCAGCAATACAGGTGGCACCGGGGAGCTGTTTTTT. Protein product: CASSNTGGTGELFF.